The 16 T cell receptor beta chains below come from one sample, sequenced in a study of shared clonotypes between healthy human individuals. Repertoires were generated with immunoSEQ multiplex PCR, while TCRdb's copy carries only in-frame clones and drops some. The table records about 520,000 clones, approximately 95% of them present only once. The sequencing sample was made of naive CD4+ T cells sorted from blood. Noted subset: CD45RA+ positively selected. All receptors come from a woman aged 25 to 39 in good health.

The genes are TRBV6-1 and TRBJ1-2; D not resolved. The CDR3 loop spans 12 amino acids. V lost 4 bases, J lost 4 bases, and 7 bases lay in between. CDR1 and CDR2 (germline): MNHNS, SASEGT. Written as DNA, the CDR3 is TGTGCCAGCAGTGCGGGATTCTATGGCTACACCTTC. Translation: CASSAGFYGYTF.

This chain links TRBV18 with TRBJ2-7; TRBD1 matches at 7 bases. The J segment lost 3 bases and the V segment lost 6 bases, leaving 14 bases of the junction unmatched. Germline CDR1 is KGHSH and CDR2 is LQKENI. The CDR3 has 16 amino acids. CDR3 coding DNA: TGTGCCAGCTCTTCCCAATCCAGGGGGACAGACTACGAGCAGTACTTC. Residues: CASSSQSRGTDYEQYF.

This clone was counted a single time. The genes are TRBV2 and TRBJ2-5; TRBD2 agrees at 8 bases. V lost 4 bases and J lost 2; bases outside the gene matches: 9. The germline gives CDR1 SNHLY, CDR2 FYNNEI. This CDR3 spans 16 amino acids. This CDR3 is CASSGRTSGIQETQYF. The CDR3, as DNA: TGTGCCAGCAGTGGCAGAACTAGCGGAATTCAAGAGACCCAGTACTTC.

The chain uses TRBV28 and TRBJ2-3; D possibly corresponds to TRBD2 (5 bases). This CDR3 spans 14 amino acids. With 6 bases removed from V and 2 bases from J, the gap between germline ends came to 12 bases. Looked up from germline, CDR1 is MDHEN and CDR2 is SYDVKM. CDR3 coding DNA: TGTGCCAGCAGGACCCCACGGGACACAGATACGCAGTATTTT. It is translated as CASRTPRDTDTQYF.

The chain links TRBV5-4 to TRBJ2-7; D call uncertain. With 0 bases removed from V and 5 bases from J, the gap between germline ends came to 12 bases. The germline V gene encodes CDR1 SGHNT and CDR2 YYREEE (reference sequence). This CDR3 is 14 amino acids long. The CDR3 coding sequence is TGTGCCAGCAGCTTGGAAGTAGGCGCGAACGAGCAGTACTTC. Amino acids: CASSLEVGANEQYF.

With regard to this clone: This same CDR3 is encoded by further DNA sequences in the sample. V and J are TRBV19 and TRBJ1-1, with D hard to call. The CDR3 is made up of 14 amino acids. V lost 2 bases and J lost 1, with 8 bases in between. Germline V gene lookup returns CDR1 LNHDA and CDR2 SQIVND (reference sequence). The CDR3 nucleotides are TGTGCCAGTAGTATATGGGTGGAGAACACTGAAGCTTTCTTT. Encoded protein: CASSIWVENTEAFF.

V and J are TRBV28 and TRBJ1-1, with 7 bases lining up with TRBD1. This CDR3 has 12 amino acids. Germline V gives CDR1 MDHEN, CDR2 SYDVKM. The trim removed 8 bases at V and 4 bases at J, leaving 4 bases unmatched. Here the CDR3 DNA reads TGTGCCAGCCGCGCAGGGGGCACTGAAGCTTTCTTT. It codes for CASRAGGTEAFF.

Turning to this clone: The sample has other DNA sequences that encode this CDR3 too. This chain uses TRBV10-3 with TRBJ1-2, with no clear D. This CDR3 is 13 amino acids long. V dropped 3 bases and J dropped 3 bases, with 8 bases sitting between them. Per the germline V gene, CDR1 is ENHRY and CDR2 is SYGVKD. CDR3 amino acids: CAISDAGDYGYTF. Here the CDR3 DNA reads TGTGCCATCAGTGACGCTGGTGACTATGGCTACACCTTC.

The chain joins TRBV7-9 to TRBJ2-5; tentatively, D is TRBD2 (5 bases). The CDR3 is made up of 14 amino acids. Germline V gene sequence: CDR1 SEHNR, CDR2 FQNEAQ (reference sequence). The V end was cut by 5 bases, the J end by 2 bases, with 12 bases between. The CDR3 DNA follows: TGTGCCAGCAGCCCTCGTGAGGGTCAAGAGACCCAGTACTTC. Protein product: CASSPREGQETQYF. Looking up the rest from reference TRBV7-9 and TRBJ2-5 gives the full variable domain: DTGVSQNPRHKITKRGQNVTFRCDPISEHNRLYWYRQTLGQGPEFLTYFQNEAQLEKSRLLSDRFSAERPKGSFSTLEIQRTEQGDSAMYLCASSPREGQETQYFGPGTRLLVL.

The rearrangement joins TRBV19 to TRBJ1-2; 9 bases are a match to TRBD1. The CDR3 has 17 amino acids. V shed 3 bases and J 4 bases; nucleotides not matched to a gene: 12. The germline V gene has CDR1 LNHDA and CDR2 SQIVND (reference sequence). CDR3 in amino acids: CASSIHTSGTGSYGYTF. The CDR3 nucleotides are TGTGCCAGTAGTATCCATACTTCCGGGACAGGGAGCTATGGCTACACCTTC.

The V gene is TRBV6-4, the J gene TRBJ1-2; TRBD1 is a possible D gene (6 bases). V lost 5 bases and J 8 bases, leaving 15 bases between the germline ends. Germline assignment: CDR1 MRHNA and CDR2 SNTAGT. This CDR3 is built from 13 residues. CDR3 residues: CASSLARGEGYTF. CDR3 in DNA: TGTGCCAGCAGTTTGGCCAGGGGTGAAGGCTACACCTTC.

The chain has TRBV15 and TRBJ2-1, with D perhaps TRBD2 (5 bases). Germline lookup yields CDR1 LNHNV and CDR2 YYDKDF (reference sequence). V shed 0 bases and J shed 2 bases, with 11 bases lying between them. This CDR3 comprises 16 residues. For the CDR3, the DNA is TGTGCCACCAGCAGAGATCCAGCGGTAGCCTACAATGAGCAGTTCTTC. Its translation: CATSRDPAVAYNEQFF.

The J gene is TRBJ1-3, the V gene TRBV7-8; weak D call: TRBD1 (5 bases). The germline gives CDR1 SGHVS, CDR2 FQNEAQ. The CDR3 covers 15 residues. Trimming shortened V by 5 bases and J by 0 bases, and 11 bases separated the two germline ends. For the CDR3, the DNA is TGTGCCAGCAGCCGGGACCGGAGCTCTGGAAACACCATATATTTT. Amino acids: CASSRDRSSGNTIYF.

J is TRBJ2-2 and V is TRBV6-6; D uncertain. This CDR3 contains 11 residues. V dropped 2 bases and J dropped 7 bases, with 2 bases sitting between them. Germline-derived CDR1 and CDR2 are MNHNY and SVGAGI (reference sequence). The CDR3 bases are TGTGCCAGCAGTTACAACGGGGAGCTGTTTTTT. Its protein is CASSYNGELFF.

This chain connects TRBV6-6 to TRBJ2-7, with TRBD2 matching 9 bases. Germline V lookup: CDR1 MNHNY, CDR2 SVGAGI (reference sequence). The V segment lost 5 bases and the J segment 1 base; nucleotides outside the gene matches: 6. The CDR3 extends over 15 amino acids. The CDR3 bases are TGTGCCAGCAGTCCCGGGACTAGCAGATCCTACGAGCAGTACTTC. This encodes CASSPGTSRSYEQYF.

The rearrangement uses TRBV30 and TRBJ2-5; TRBD2 agrees at 7 bases. The length of the CDR3 is 14 residues. Per germline, CDR1 GTSNPN and CDR2 SVGIG (reference sequence). V dropped 4 bases and J dropped 2; count of bases not matched to a gene: 7. As DNA, the CDR3 is TGTGCCTGGAACCGGGCTAGCGGACAAGAGACCCAGTACTTC. Encoded protein: CAWNRASGQETQYF.